A selection of T cell receptor beta chains follows, all from one sample in a study of cytomegalovirus exposure and HLA in healthy donors. Clones were read by immunoSEQ multiplex PCR, and TCRdb kept only the in-frame ones, dropping some. The sample consists of about 61,000 clones, more than 75% of them appearing once. Sequencing used PBMCs. These receptors were collected from a man between 18 and 35 years old in good health and CMV-seronegative. Each CDR3 is given with its conserved first and last residue. D genes are given only for firm matches. Clone size appears in some rows only: once, few, many, or a class for an expanded clone.

>TRBV20-1|.|TRBJ2-4|.
CSAHTGTIQYF
TGCAGCGCCCATACCGGGACTATTCAGTACTTC
>TRBV7-2|.|TRBJ2-5|TRBD1
CASSSYTGAEETQYF
TGTGCCAGCAGCTCCTACACAGGGGCCGAAGAGACCCAGTACTTC
>TRBV30|.|TRBJ2-4|.
CAWSVPEGGLRSVQYF
TGTGCCTGGAGTGTACCGGAGGGGGGGCTTCGGTCGGTTCAGTACTTC
>TRBV28|.|TRBJ1-6|.
CASSLQSGSSSYNSPLHF
TGTGCCAGCAGTCTACAAAGCGGGAGCAGCTCCTATAATTCACCCCTCCACTTT
>TRBV4-2|.|TRBJ2-7|.
CASSQDPPETYEQYF
TGTGCCAGCAGCCAAGATCCCCCGGAGACCTACGAGCAGTACTTC
>TRBV30|.|TRBJ2-1|TRBD2
CAWSMGLAGMNEQFF
TGTGCCTGGAGTATGGGACTAGCGGGAATGAATGAGCAGTTCTTC
>TRBV5-6|.|TRBJ1-1|TRBD1
CASSPGTGLENTEAFF
TGTGCCAGCAGCCCTGGGACAGGGTTGGAAAACACTGAAGCTTTCTTT
>TRBV9|.|TRBJ2-5|TRBD2
CASSVGTRGETQYF
TGTGCCAGCAGCGTTGGGACTAGGGGAGAGACCCAGTACTTC
>TRBV10-3|.|TRBJ1-2|.
CAISDGQKYGYTF
TGTGCCATCAGCGATGGACAGAAGTATGGCTACACCTTC
>TRBV2|.|TRBJ1-1|.
CASSVGAGNTEAFF
TGTGCCAGCAGTGTAGGGGCAGGGAACACTGAAGCTTTCTTT
>TRBV28|.|TRBJ2-3|.
CASREGALTDTQYF
TGTGCCAGCCGCGAAGGAGCACTCACAGATACGCAGTATTTT
>TRBV19|.|TRBJ2-5|.
CASSTRRGLQETQYF
TGTGCCAGTAGTACACGTCGCGGACTCCAAGAGACCCAGTACTTC
>TRBV5-4|few|TRBJ1-1|.
CASSRFGGNTEAFF
TGTGCCAGCAGCCGGTTCGGGGGGAACACTGAAGCTTTCTTT
>TRBV4-2|few|TRBJ2-1|.
CASSQGTQVVF
TGTGCCAGCAGCCAAGGGACACAGGTTGTCTTC
>TRBV11-1|.|TRBJ2-5|.
CASSLVRSSMETQYF
TGTGCCAGCAGCCTCGTTCGGAGTAGTATGGAGACCCAGTACTTC
>TRBV2|.|TRBJ2-5|TRBD1
CATSRDREETQYF
TGTGCCACCTCCCGGGACAGAGAAGAGACCCAGTACTTC
>TRBV29-1|.|TRBJ1-5|.
CSVPATGFGNQPQHF
TGCAGCGTGCCAGCTACAGGTTTCGGGAATCAGCCCCAGCATTTT
>TRBV7-2|.|TRBJ2-2|.
CASSFYRGTGELFF
TGTGCCAGCAGCTTCTACCGGGGCACCGGGGAGCTGTTTTTT
>TRBV23-1|.|TRBJ2-7|.
CASSQSGGKDRYF
TGCGCCAGCAGTCAATCAGGCGGGAAGGACCGGTACTTC
>TRBV7-7|.|TRBJ2-1|TRBD1
CASSSRTGGSDEQFF
TGTGCTAGCAGCTCCAGGACAGGGGGCTCGGATGAGCAGTTCTTC
>TRBV6-5|.|TRBJ2-5|.
CASSYSIAGETQYF
TGTGCCAGCAGTTACTCGATCGCGGGGGAGACCCAGTACTTC
>TRBV5-6|once|TRBJ2-7|.
CASSLVGSGVEQYF
TGTGCCAGCAGCTTGGTAGGGTCAGGGGTCGAGCAGTACTTC
>TRBV6-5|.|TRBJ1-2|.
CASSYGWGGGARGYTF
TGTGCCAGCAGTTACGGGTGGGGTGGGGGGGCCAGGGGCTACACCTTC
>TRBV6-1|.|TRBJ1-6|.
CASFTPGGSPLHF
TGTGCCAGCTTTACCCCGGGGGGATCACCCCTCCACTTT
>TRBV25-1|.|TRBJ2-7|TRBD1
CASSRRDRGYEQYF
TGTGCCAGCAGTCGCCGGGACAGGGGCTACGAGCAGTACTTC
>TRBV7-8|.|TRBJ2-3|TRBD1
CATDRGNAF
TGTGCCACGGACAGGGGTAACGCTTTT
>TRBV4-1|.|TRBJ2-2|.
CASSQGTGGTGELFF
TGCGCCAGCAGCCAAGGGACTGGGGGGACCGGGGAGCTGTTTTTT
>TRBV6-1|once|TRBJ1-2|.
CASSDLSGSYGYTF
TGTGCCAGCAGCGACCTTAGCGGTTCGTATGGCTACACCTTC
>TRBV4-1|.|TRBJ1-5|.
CASSQRTVVSPQHF
TGCGCCAGCAGCCAGCGGACAGTTGTGAGTCCCCAGCATTTT
>TRBV5-4|.|TRBJ2-1|.
CASSVRLSSYNEQFF
TGTGCCAGCAGCGTTCGACTGAGCTCCTACAATGAGCAGTTCTTC
>TRBV14|.|TRBJ2-1|TRBD2
CASSPRTSGHNEQFF
TGTGCCAGCAGCCCACGGACTAGCGGCCACAATGAGCAGTTCTTC
>TRBV11-2|.|TRBJ2-1|TRBD1
CASSSGTGSYNEQFF
TGTGCCAGCAGCTCCGGGACAGGGAGCTACAATGAGCAGTTCTTC
>TRBV6-1|once|TRBJ2-5|.
CASSDMEGEETQYF
TGTGCCAGCAGTGATATGGAAGGAGAAGAGACCCAGTACTTC
>TRBV28|.|TRBJ1-3|.
CASSFGGMGNTIYF
TGTGCCAGCAGTTTTGGGGGCATGGGAAACACCATATATTTT
>TRBV7-6|.|TRBJ2-7|TRBD2
CASSLTASGEYEQYF
TGTGCCAGCAGCTTAACGGCTAGCGGGGAGTACGAGCAGTACTTC
>TRBV7-9|.|TRBJ1-2|.
CASSFGRGYTNYGYTF
TGTGCCAGCAGCTTCGGCAGGGGCTACACTAACTATGGCTACACCTTC
>TRBV10-3|.|TRBJ2-7|TRBD2
CAGSGGESSYEQYF
TGTGCCGGATCTGGGGGGGAGAGCTCCTACGAGCAGTACTTC